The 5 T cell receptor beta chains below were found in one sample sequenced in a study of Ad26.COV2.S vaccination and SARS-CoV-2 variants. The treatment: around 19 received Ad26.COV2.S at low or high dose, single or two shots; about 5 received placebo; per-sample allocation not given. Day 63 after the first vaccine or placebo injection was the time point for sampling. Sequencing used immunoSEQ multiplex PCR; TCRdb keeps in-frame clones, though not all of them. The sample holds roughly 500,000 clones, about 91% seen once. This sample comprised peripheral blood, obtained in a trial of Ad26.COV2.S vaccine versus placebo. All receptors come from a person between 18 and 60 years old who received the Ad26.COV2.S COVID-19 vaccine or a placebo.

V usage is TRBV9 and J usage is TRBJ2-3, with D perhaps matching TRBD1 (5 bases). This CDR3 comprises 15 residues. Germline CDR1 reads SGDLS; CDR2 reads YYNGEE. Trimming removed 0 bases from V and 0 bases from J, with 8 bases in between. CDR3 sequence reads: CASSVEGVSTDTQYF. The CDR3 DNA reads TGTGCCAGCAGCGTAGAAGGGGTAAGCACAGATACGCAGTATTTT. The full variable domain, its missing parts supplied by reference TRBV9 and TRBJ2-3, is DSGVTQTPKHLITATGQRVTLRCSPRSGDLSVYWYQQSLDQGLQFLIQYYNGEERAKGNILERFSAQQFPDLHSELNLSSLELGDSALYFCASSVEGVSTDTQYFGPGTRLTVL.

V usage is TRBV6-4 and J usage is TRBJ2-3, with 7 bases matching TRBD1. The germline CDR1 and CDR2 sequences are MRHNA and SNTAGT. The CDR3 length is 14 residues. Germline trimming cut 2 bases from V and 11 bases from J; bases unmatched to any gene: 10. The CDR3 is CASSDEGAVGKQYF. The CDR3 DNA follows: TGTGCCAGCAGTGACGAGGGGGCGGTAGGAAAGCAGTATTTT.

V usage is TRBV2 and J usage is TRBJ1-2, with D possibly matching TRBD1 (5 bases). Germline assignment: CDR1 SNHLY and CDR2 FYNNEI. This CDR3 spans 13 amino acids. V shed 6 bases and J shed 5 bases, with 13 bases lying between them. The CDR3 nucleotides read TGTGCCAGCAGCCAGAACCCAGGGTATGGCTACACCTTC. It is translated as CASSQNPGYGYTF.

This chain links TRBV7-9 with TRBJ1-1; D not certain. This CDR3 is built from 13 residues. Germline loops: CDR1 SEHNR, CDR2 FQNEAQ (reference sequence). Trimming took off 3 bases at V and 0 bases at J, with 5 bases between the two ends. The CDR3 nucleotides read TGTGCCAGCAGCTTTCAACTGAACACTGAAGCTTTCTTT. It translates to CASSFQLNTEAFF.

This CDR3 is CASSSGRTGDYEQYF. The CDR3 DNA sequence: TGTGCCAGCAGCTCAGGGAGGACAGGAGACTACGAGCAGTACTTC. The V and J genes are TRBV7-2 and TRBJ2-7; D perhaps matches TRBD1 (7 bases). CDR3 length equals 15 residues. The V end was cut by 4 bases, the J end by 3 bases, with 16 bases between. The germline V gene encodes CDR1 SGHTA and CDR2 FQGNSA.